The sequence of this TCR beta chain was determined in a study of OX40 agonist ivuxolimab in advanced cancers. Sequencing used immunoSEQ multiplex PCR; TCRdb keeps in-frame clones, though not all of them. This table holds 95,000 to 150,000 clones, roughly 90% found once. Study observations and caveats: At doses 0.1 to 3.0 mg/kg, CD4+ and CD8+ clones expanded. Expanded clones were, on average, more numerous among CD8+ T cells than CD4+. Part of the nonresponder group also had normalized T-cell clonal expansion that was low. Some of the lowest clonal expansion was seen in partial responders at 0.1-3.0 mg/kg.

Concerning this clone: Its antigen is not identified.

The V end was cut by 10 bases, the J end by 4 bases, with 7 bases between. Germline V gene sequence: CDR1 LNHDA, CDR2 SQIVND (reference sequence). CDR3 length equals 10 residues. The sequence was obtained from an adult with an advanced solid tumor such as melanoma, head and neck, liver or kidney cancer. This chain links TRBV19 with TRBJ1-1; D is undetermined. The specimen comprised CD4+ or CD8+ T cells sorted from blood, sampled in a trial of the OX40 agonist ivuxolimab. The CDR3 DNA follows: TGTGCCACTACGGGCACTGAAGCTTTCTTT. It encodes CATTGTEAFF.